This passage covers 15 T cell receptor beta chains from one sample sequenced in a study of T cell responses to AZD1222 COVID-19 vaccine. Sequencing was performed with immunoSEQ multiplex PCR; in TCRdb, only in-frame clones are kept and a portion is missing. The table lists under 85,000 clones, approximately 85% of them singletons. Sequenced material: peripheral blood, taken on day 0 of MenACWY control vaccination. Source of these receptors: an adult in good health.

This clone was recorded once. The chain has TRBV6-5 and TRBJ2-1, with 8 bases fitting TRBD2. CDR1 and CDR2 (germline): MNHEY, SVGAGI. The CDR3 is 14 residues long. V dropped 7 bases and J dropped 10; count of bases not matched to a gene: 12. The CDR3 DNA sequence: TGTGCCAGCAATCGGGGGGGCCCCCAATTGGAGCAGTTCTTC. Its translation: CASNRGGPQLEQFF.

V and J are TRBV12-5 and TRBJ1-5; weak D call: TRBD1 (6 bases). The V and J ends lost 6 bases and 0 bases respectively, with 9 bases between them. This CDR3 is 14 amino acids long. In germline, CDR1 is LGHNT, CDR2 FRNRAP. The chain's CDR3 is CASGAGVSNQPQHF. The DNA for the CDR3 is TGTGCTAGTGGGGCAGGGGTTAGCAATCAGCCCCAGCATTTT.

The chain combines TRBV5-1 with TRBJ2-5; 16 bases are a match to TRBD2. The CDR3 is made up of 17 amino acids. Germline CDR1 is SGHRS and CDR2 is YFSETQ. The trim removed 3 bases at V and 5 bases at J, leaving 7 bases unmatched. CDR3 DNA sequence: TGCGCCAGCAGCTCGACCGGGACTAGCGGGGGGGTTGAGACCCAGTACTTC. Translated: CASSSTGTSGGVETQYF.

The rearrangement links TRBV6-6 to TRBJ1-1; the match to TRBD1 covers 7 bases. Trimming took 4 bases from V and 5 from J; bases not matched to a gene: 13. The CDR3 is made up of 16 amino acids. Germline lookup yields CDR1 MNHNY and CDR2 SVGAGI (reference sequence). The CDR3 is CASSSTGYPTVTEAFF. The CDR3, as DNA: TGTGCCAGCAGTTCGACAGGGTACCCTACGGTTACTGAAGCTTTCTTT.

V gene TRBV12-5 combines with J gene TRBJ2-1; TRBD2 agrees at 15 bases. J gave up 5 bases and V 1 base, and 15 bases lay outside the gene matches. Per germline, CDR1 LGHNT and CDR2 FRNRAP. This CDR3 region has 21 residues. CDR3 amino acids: CASGLDQGLAGGTSEHNEQFF. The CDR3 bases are TGTGCTAGTGGTTTGGATCAGGGACTAGCGGGGGGAACCAGCGAGCACAATGAGCAGTTCTTC.

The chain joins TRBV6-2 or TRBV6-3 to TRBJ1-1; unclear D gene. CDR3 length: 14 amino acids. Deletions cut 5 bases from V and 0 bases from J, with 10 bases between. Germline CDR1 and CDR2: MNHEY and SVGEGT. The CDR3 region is CASSRILMNTEAFF. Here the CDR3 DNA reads TGTGCCAGCAGTAGAATACTCATGAACACTGAAGCTTTCTTT.

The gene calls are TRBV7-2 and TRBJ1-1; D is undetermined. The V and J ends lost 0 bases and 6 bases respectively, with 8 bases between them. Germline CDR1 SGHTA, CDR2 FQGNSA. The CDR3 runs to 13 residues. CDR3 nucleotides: TGTGCCAGCAGCTTAGCGGAGAGGGCTGAAGCTTTCTTT. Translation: CASSLAERAEAFF.

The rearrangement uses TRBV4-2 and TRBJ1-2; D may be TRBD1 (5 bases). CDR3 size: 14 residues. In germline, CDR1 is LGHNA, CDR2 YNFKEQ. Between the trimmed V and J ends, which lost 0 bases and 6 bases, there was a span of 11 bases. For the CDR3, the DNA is TGTGCCAGCAGCCAAGATAGCAGGGCCGATGGCTACACCTTC. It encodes CASSQDSRADGYTF.

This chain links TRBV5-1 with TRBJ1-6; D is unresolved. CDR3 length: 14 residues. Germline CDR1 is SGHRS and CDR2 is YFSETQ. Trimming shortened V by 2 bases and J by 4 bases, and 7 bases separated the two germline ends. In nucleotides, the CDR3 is TGCGCCAGCAGCTTAGAGGGATATAATTCACCCCTCCACTTT. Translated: CASSLEGYNSPLHF.

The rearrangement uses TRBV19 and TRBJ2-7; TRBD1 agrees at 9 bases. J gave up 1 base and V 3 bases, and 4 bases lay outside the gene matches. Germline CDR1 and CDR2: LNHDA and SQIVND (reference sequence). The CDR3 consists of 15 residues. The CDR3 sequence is CASSMSGTGSYEQYF. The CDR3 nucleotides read TGTGCCAGTAGTATGTCCGGGACAGGGTCCTACGAGCAGTACTTC.

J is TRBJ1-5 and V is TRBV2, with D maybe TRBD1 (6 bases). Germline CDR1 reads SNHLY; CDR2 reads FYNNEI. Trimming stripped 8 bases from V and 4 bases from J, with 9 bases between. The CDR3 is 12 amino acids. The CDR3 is CASAQGNQPQHF. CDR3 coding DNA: TGTGCCAGCGCCCAGGGGAATCAGCCCCAGCATTTT. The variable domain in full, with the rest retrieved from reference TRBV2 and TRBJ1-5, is EPEVTQTPSHQVTQMGQEVILRCVPISNHLYFYWYRQILGQKVEFLVSFYNNEISEKSEIFDDQFSVERPDGSNFTLKIRSTKLEDSAMYFCASAQGNQPQHFGDGTRLSIL.

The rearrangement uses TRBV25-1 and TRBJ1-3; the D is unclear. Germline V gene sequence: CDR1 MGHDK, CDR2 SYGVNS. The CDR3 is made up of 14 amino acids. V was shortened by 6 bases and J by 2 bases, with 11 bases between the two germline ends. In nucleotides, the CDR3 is TGTGCCAGCAGCGCTGACAAGGCTGGAAACACCATATATTTT. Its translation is CASSADKAGNTIYF.

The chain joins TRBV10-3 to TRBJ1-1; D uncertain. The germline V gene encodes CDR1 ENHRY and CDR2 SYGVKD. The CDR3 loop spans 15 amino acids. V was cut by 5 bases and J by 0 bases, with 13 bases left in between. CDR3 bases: TGTGCCATCAGTTACGGCCCAGGCTTGAACACTGAAGCTTTCTTT. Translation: CAISYGPGLNTEAFF.

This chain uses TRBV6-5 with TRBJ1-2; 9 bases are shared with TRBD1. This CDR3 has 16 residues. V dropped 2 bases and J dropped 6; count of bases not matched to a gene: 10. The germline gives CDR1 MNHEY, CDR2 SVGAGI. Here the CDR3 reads CASSYNSGTGWNGYTF. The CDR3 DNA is TGTGCCAGCAGTTACAACTCCGGGACAGGGTGGAATGGCTACACCTTC.

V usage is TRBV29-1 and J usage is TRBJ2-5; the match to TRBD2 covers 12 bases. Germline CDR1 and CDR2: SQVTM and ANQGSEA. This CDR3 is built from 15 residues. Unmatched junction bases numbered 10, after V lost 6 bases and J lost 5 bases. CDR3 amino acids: CSVGGTSGHGETQYF. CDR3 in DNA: TGCAGCGTAGGTGGGACTAGCGGGCATGGGGAGACCCAGTACTTC.